Listed here are 9 T cell receptor beta chains from one sample, sequenced in a study of blood T cell repertoires in COVID-19. The data were produced by immunoSEQ multiplex PCR, yet TCRdb's version contains in-frame clones alone and is incomplete. The table has around 250,000 clones, approximately 87% seen once. What was sequenced was peripheral blood. The receptors were gathered from a man in his sixties with acute or convalescent COVID-19.

The chain recombines TRBV11-2 with TRBJ2-7, with TRBD1 identical over 12 bases. Germline-derived CDR1 and CDR2 are SGHAT and FQNNGV. J lost 3 bases, V lost 0 bases, and 6 bases had no gene match. There are 17 residues in the CDR3. The DNA of the CDR3 is TGTGCCAGCAGCTTAGATCACGGGACAGGGGGCAGCTACGAGCAGTACTTC. As protein: CASSLDHGTGGSYEQYF.

This clone came up a few times. The chain has TRBV12-3 or TRBV12-4 and TRBJ1-5, with 8 bases fitting TRBD1. J gave up 5 bases and V 6 bases, and 3 bases lay outside the gene matches. The CDR3 is 13 amino acids. The CDR3 sequence is CASRTGGDQPQHF. The CDR3, as DNA: TGTGCCAGCAGAACAGGGGGGGATCAGCCCCAGCATTTT.

The chain joins TRBV27 to TRBJ1-4; 7 positions match TRBD1. CDR1 and CDR2 (germline): MNHEY, SMNVEV (reference sequence). The CDR3 runs to 15 residues. Trimming cost V 4 bases and J 7 bases; bases outside gene matches: 9. CDR3 bases: TGTGCCAGCAGTTCGTACAGGGGCGAGGCTGAAAAACTGTTTTTT. Encoded protein: CASSSYRGEAEKLFF.

This clone was picked up one time. Here the CDR3 DNA reads TGCAGTGCTAGTTACCGGGAGAGGACAGATACGCAGTATTTT. It yields the protein CSASYRERTDTQYF. The V gene is TRBV20-1, the J gene TRBJ2-3; D may be TRBD2 (6 bases). The germline CDR1 and CDR2 sequences are DFQATT and SNEGSKA (reference sequence). Trimming left V 3 bases short and J 3 bases short, with 13 bases between. The CDR3 covers 14 residues.

The rearrangement uses TRBV29-1 and TRBJ2-2; D is undetermined. The CDR3 runs to 15 residues. Germline V gene sequence: CDR1 SQVTM, CDR2 ANQGSEA. V dropped 4 bases and J dropped 2 bases, with 14 bases sitting between them. In DNA form, the CDR3 reads TGCAGCGTTGCCCCCACCGGGTCCAACACCGGGGAGCTGTTTTTT. It encodes CSVAPTGSNTGELFF.

This chain links TRBV6-1 with TRBJ2-3, with 11 nucleotides matching TRBD2. J lost 4 bases, V lost 2 bases, and 5 bases had no gene match. Per the germline V gene, CDR1 is MNHNS and CDR2 is SASEGT. The CDR3 runs 16 residues. In DNA, the CDR3 is TGTGCCAGCAGTGAATCGGGACTAGCGGCCGCAGATACGCAGTATTTT. Its translation is CASSESGLAAADTQYF.

The V and J genes are TRBV4-1 and TRBJ1-1; D not resolved. The CDR3 loop spans 13 amino acids. From germline, CDR1 is MGHRA and CDR2 YSYEKL. V gave up 4 bases and J gave up 1 base, with 7 bases separating them. Here the CDR3 DNA reads TGCGCCAGCAGCCCACCACAGAACACTGAAGCTTTCTTT. Protein: CASSPPQNTEAFF.

J is TRBJ2-5 and V is TRBV7-3; D is possibly TRBD2 (6 bases). V was shortened by 2 bases and J by 8 bases, with 15 bases between the two germline ends. The germline V gene encodes CDR1 SGHTA and CDR2 FQGTGA. The length of the CDR3 is 14 residues. This chain's CDR3 is CASSLVGRTTTQYF. In nucleotides, the CDR3 is TGTGCCAGCAGCTTAGTAGGGAGGACCACAACCCAGTACTTC.

The V call is TRBV19, the J call TRBJ2-7; TRBD2 is a possible D gene (5 bases). Germline V CDR1 and CDR2: LNHDA, SQIVND (reference sequence). The CDR3 is 13 amino acids. V was cut by 2 bases and J by 2 bases, with 7 bases left in between. The CDR3 protein is CASSISSPYEQYF. The CDR3 nucleotides are TGTGCCAGTAGTATATCTAGCCCCTACGAGCAGTACTTC.